Shown below are 24 T cell receptor beta chains from a single sample sequenced in a study of T cells expressing NK-cell markers. Reanalyzing the 5' RACE reads, TCRdb keeps one entry per CDR3 protein, without DNA. The table lists 200,000 to 300,000 distinct CDR3 sequences, with around 0.42% in the top ten. The sequencing input was blood T cells: a sorted CD56 or NKG2C T cell subset, CD4+ or CD8+ T cells, or bulk PBMC T cells (not recorded which). The receptors originated from a man younger than 35 in good health.

The V call is TRBV29-1, the J call TRBJ2-1; the D call of TRBD2 rests on TCRdb alone, since no DNA is present to check it. Looked up from germline, CDR1 is SQVTM and CDR2 is ANQGSEA. The CDR3 is 14 residues long. CDR3 sequence reads: CSARRGVGVNEQFF.

The V call is TRBV7-9, the J call TRBJ2-6; TCRdb's assignment of TRBD1 cannot be checked, as there is no DNA. CDR3 length: 16 amino acids. CDR1 is SEHNR, CDR2 FQNEAQ, per germline (reference sequence). The CDR3 here is CASSRNRVTGANVLTF.

V usage is TRBV4-3 and J usage is TRBJ1-5. In germline, CDR1 is LGHNA, CDR2 YSLEER. The CDR3 sequence is 19 residues long. This CDR3 reads CASSQDAGRSSYSNQPQHF.

This chain joins TRBV7-8 and TRBJ2-7; TCRdb reports TRBD1, a call that lacks DNA to check it against. CDR1 and CDR2 (germline): SGHVS, FQNEAQ. This CDR3 comprises 14 residues. The CDR3 here is CASSLGAGDTRQYF.

V is TRBV15 and J is TRBJ1-6. CDR1 is LNHNV, CDR2 YYDKDF, per germline (reference sequence). This CDR3 spans 14 amino acids. The chain's CDR3 is CATSRESKGSPLHF.

The chain joins TRBV5-1 to TRBJ2-6; the D call of TRBD1 rests on TCRdb alone, since no DNA is present to check it. The CDR3 is 15 residues long. Looked up from germline, CDR1 is SGHRS and CDR2 is YFSETQ. The CDR3 sequence: CASSPRTGNANVLTF.

The chain joins TRBV15 to TRBJ2-4; TCRdb's D call, TRBD1, is unchecked because there is no DNA. CDR1 and CDR2 from the germline V gene are LNHNV and YYDKDF (reference sequence). The CDR3 spans 15 residues. CDR3 sequence reads: CATSRGGADKNIQYF.

V gene TRBV29-1 combines with J gene TRBJ2-5; TCRdb gives TRBD2 as the D gene, but with no DNA this cannot be confirmed. The germline V gene has CDR1 SQVTM and CDR2 ANQGSEA. This CDR3 spans 12 amino acids. CDR3 loop: CSVGGEVETQYF. The variable domain in full, with the rest retrieved from reference TRBV29-1 and TRBJ2-5, is SAVISQKPSRDICQRGTSLTIQCQVDSQVTMMFWYRQQPGQSLTLIATANQGSEATYESGFVIDKFPISRPNLTFSTLTVSNMSPEDSSIYLCSVGGEVETQYFGPGTRLLVL.

V is TRBV29-1 and J is TRBJ2-1; TCRdb indicates TRBD1, and absent DNA this call remains unverified. CDR3 length equals 14 residues. CDR1 is SQVTM and CDR2 is ANQGSEA in the germline V gene. CDR3 sequence reads: CSEHRLGSYNEQFF.

The chain employs TRBV7-9 and TRBJ2-7; no DNA is available, so the TRBD2 call from TCRdb remains unchecked. The length of the CDR3 is 14 residues. Germline CDR1 reads SEHNR; CDR2 reads FQNEAQ (reference sequence). The CDR3 reads CASSYSGLGNEQYF.

This chain connects TRBV11-3 to TRBJ2-7; without DNA, the TCRdb call of TRBD1 cannot be checked. The CDR3 spans 18 residues. CDR1 is SGHNT and CDR2 is YENEEA in the germline V gene. The CDR3 loop reads CASSLGMGPGDTHYEQYF.

The rearrangement links TRBV19 to TRBJ1-5; TCRdb designates TRBD1, a call that cannot be tested without DNA. There are 15 residues in the CDR3. Germline assignment: CDR1 LNHDA and CDR2 SQIVND (reference sequence). CDR3 sequence reads: CASSTTGDSNQPQHF.

The chain's CDR3 is CASSQITKGRNYEQYF. The chain joins TRBV4-2 to TRBJ2-7. CDR1 is LGHNA and CDR2 is YNFKEQ in the germline V gene. The CDR3 is made up of 16 amino acids.

The chain is built from TRBV18 and TRBJ2-2; TCRdb proposes TRBD2, but this gene call is untestable without DNA. This CDR3 has 14 residues. Germline CDR1 and CDR2: KGHSH and LQKENI. CDR3 residues: CASSFRPEAGELFF.

This chain joins TRBV6-1 and TRBJ2-7; the TRBD1 assignment by TCRdb is unverifiable without DNA. The CDR3 contains 15 residues. CDR1 and CDR2 (germline): MNHNS, SASEGT. The CDR3 protein is CASSREGGRGGEQYF.

V is TRBV12-3 or TRBV12-4 and J is TRBJ2-1; without DNA, the TCRdb call of TRBD1 cannot be checked. The CDR3 runs to 16 residues. This chain's CDR3 is CASSGTGTNLLNEQFF.

This chain uses TRBV5-1 with TRBJ1-1; the TCRdb call, TRBD1, lacks DNA for checking. The CDR3 is 13 amino acids. The germline V gene has CDR1 SGHRS and CDR2 YFSETQ. CDR3 region: CASSLVRGLEAFF.

The chain couples TRBV3-1 to TRBJ1-1; TCRdb calls TRBD1, which cannot be checked without DNA. The germline V gene has CDR1 LGHDT and CDR2 YNNKEL (reference sequence). The CDR3 spans 15 residues. The CDR3 is CASSQGQGGNTEAFF.

The CDR3 region is CASSQEMVVWGVSTGELFF. The V gene is TRBV4-3, the J gene TRBJ2-2; the TCRdb call, TRBD1, lacks DNA for checking. The germline V gene has CDR1 LGHNA and CDR2 YSLEER. The CDR3 runs to 19 residues.

The V gene is TRBV15, the J gene TRBJ2-7; TCRdb's assignment of TRBD2 cannot be checked, as there is no DNA. The CDR3 consists of 15 residues. Germline V CDR1 and CDR2: LNHNV, YYDKDF (reference sequence). The CDR3: CATSRVWGGRNEQYF.

V usage is TRBV29-1 and J usage is TRBJ2-3. Per the germline V gene, CDR1 is SQVTM and CDR2 is ANQGSEA. CDR3 length: 13 amino acids. The CDR3 protein is CSVGWTVTDTQYF.

This chain joins TRBV23-1 and TRBJ2-2; the D call of TRBD1 rests on TCRdb alone, since no DNA is present to check it. TRBV23-1 is noted as an ORF with a role that remains uncertain. This CDR3 spans 14 amino acids. CDR3 loop: CATHPGRDTGELFF.

V and J are TRBV29-1 and TRBJ1-2. This CDR3 is built from 13 residues. The germline V gene has CDR1 SQVTM and CDR2 ANQGSEA. The CDR3 loop reads CSVVKTENYGYTF.

The chain employs TRBV20-1 and TRBJ2-3; TCRdb names TRBD2, which stays unverified in the absence of DNA. The germline gives CDR1 DFQATT, CDR2 SNEGSKA (reference sequence). This CDR3 is built from 13 residues. This CDR3 reads CSLAGGPTDTQYF.